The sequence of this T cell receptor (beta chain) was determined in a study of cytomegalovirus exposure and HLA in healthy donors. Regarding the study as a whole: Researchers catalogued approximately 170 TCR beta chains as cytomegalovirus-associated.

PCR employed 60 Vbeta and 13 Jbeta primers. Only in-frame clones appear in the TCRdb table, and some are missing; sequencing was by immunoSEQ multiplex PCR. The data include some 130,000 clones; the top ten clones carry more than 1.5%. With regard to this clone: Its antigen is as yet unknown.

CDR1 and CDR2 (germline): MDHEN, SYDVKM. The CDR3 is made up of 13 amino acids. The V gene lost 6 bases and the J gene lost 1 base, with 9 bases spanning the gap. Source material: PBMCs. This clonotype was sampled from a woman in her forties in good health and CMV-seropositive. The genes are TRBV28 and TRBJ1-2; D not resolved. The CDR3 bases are TGTGCCAGCAGACCGGGGAATAACTATGGCTACACCTTC. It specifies CASRPGNNYGYTF.